Listed below are T cell receptor beta chains from one sample, sequenced in a study of T cells in Graves' hyperthyroidism and ophthalmopathy. TCRdb recomputed calls from the multiplex PCR reads with MiXCR, one row per CDR3 protein. This sample carries around 400,000 distinct CDR3 sequences, over 10% of them seen once, and the ten largest clones take around a tenth. Sequenced sample: blood. The receptors here all came from a woman aged 18-29 years with Graves' hyperthyroidism. Both conserved end residues are part of each CDR3. Fields, in order: J gene, V gene, CDR3 protein.

TRBJ1-1	TRBV20-1	CSAPRGPNTEAFF
TRBJ1-1	TRBV12-3/TRBV12-4	CASSLFLGTEAFF
TRBJ2-7	TRBV5-1	CASSFRQDGEQYF
TRBJ2-2	TRBV7-9	CASSSGQAQVNTGELFF
TRBJ2-7	TRBV3-1	CASSQSGDYEQYF
TRBJ2-4	TRBV15	CATSRQWLFQYF
TRBJ2-5	TRBV2	CASIGYQETQYF
TRBJ1-5	TRBV18	CASSPTGPDQPQHF
TRBJ1-1	TRBV28	CASSPVGQAETEAFF
TRBJ1-1	TRBV11-2	CASSETEAFF
TRBJ2-7	TRBV11-2	CASSSARLASGEQYF
TRBJ2-5	TRBV3-1	CASSLLGRETQYF
TRBJ2-5	TRBV29-1	CSVLPAGVKTQYF
TRBJ1-1	TRBV6-5	CASSYSAGGTEAFF
TRBJ1-1	TRBV6-1	CAIGIGGKGEAFF
TRBJ1-4	TRBV6-1	CASSTGFREKLFF
TRBJ2-7	TRBV5-6	CASSTEPGLRVHEQYF
TRBJ2-4	TRBV20-1	CSASQGVKNIQYF
TRBJ2-1	TRBV12-3/TRBV12-4	CASSTGGLPYNEQFF
TRBJ2-7	TRBV12-3/TRBV12-4	CASRFGSSYEQYF
TRBJ1-6	TRBV5-1	CASSYSTGGEDSPLHF
TRBJ2-7	TRBV20-1	CSARGEGTDPYEQYF
TRBJ2-1	TRBV28	CASRSGTSGNEQFF
TRBJ2-7	TRBV4-1	CASSLLGGRDQYEQYF
TRBJ1-1	TRBV5-6	CASSLALMNTEAFF
TRBJ2-7	TRBV18	CASSRGPGLVYEQYF
TRBJ2-2	TRBV6-1	CASSRDRVFLNTGELFF
TRBJ1-3	TRBV7-8	CASSFPYTGSSGNTIYF
TRBJ1-2	TRBV19	CASRIGHPYGYTF
TRBJ2-1	TRBV6-2/TRBV6-3	CASSPADYSYNEQFF
TRBJ2-7	TRBV27	CASSDRDYYEQYF
TRBJ1-1	TRBV20-1	CSARDIPLANTEAFF
TRBJ1-1	TRBV20-1	CSARLFDGAEAFF
TRBJ1-1	TRBV10-1	CASSESWTGNTEAFF
TRBJ1-1	TRBV20-1	CSATPPANTEAFF
TRBJ1-4	TRBV3-1	CASSHSTGKVGEKLFF
TRBJ2-1	TRBV18	CASSSRQGDNEQFF
TRBJ1-2	TRBV28	CASSLGLTIYGYTF
TRBJ1-5	TRBV15	CATSGDGDVQPQHF
TRBJ2-3	TRBV24-1	CASSGQGGMDTQYF
TRBJ1-5	TRBV6-2/TRBV6-3	CASRGPIPYQPQHF
TRBJ2-5	TRBV2	CASSLLGQKEETQYF